Following are 30 T cell receptor beta chains from one sample sequenced in a study of PD-L1 blockade in urothelial cancer. Generated by immunoSEQ multiplex PCR, the TCRdb table keeps only in-frame clones and is missing some. The sample lists about 50,000 clones; approximately 85% were seen once. The time point here: peripheral blood 6 weeks after treatment start. Sequencing used PBMCs, obtained around atezolizumab (anti-PD-L1) treatment. The receptor source for this set is a man in his fifties with urothelial cancer.

The sample holds a few counts of this clone. The chain carries TRBV5-4 and TRBJ2-3, with D tentatively TRBD2 (5 bases). Germline CDR1 reads SGHNT; CDR2 reads YYREEE (reference sequence). The CDR3 runs 15 residues. Trimming removed 4 bases from V and 2 bases from J, with 14 bases in between. This chain's CDR3 is CASSRGPNPTDTQYF. DNA for the CDR3: TGTGCCAGCAGCCGAGGGCCAAACCCCACAGATACGCAGTATTTT.

The gene calls are TRBV7-2 and TRBJ2-2, with 10 bases lining up with TRBD2. CDR1 SGHTA and CDR2 FQGNSA come from the germline V gene. V trimming: 0 bases; J trimming: 8 bases; junction bases outside the gene matches: 6. CDR3 length equals 16 residues. The CDR3 loop is CASSLAALAGVGELFF. CDR3 sequence (DNA): TGTGCCAGCAGCTTAGCTGCCCTAGCGGGAGTTGGGGAGCTGTTTTTT.

With respect to this clone: Germline is not matched at one junction end, which may reflect a read error. The chain joins TRBV29-1 to TRBJ1-1; 9 nucleotides align to TRBD1. CDR1 SQVTM and CDR2 ANQGSEA come from the germline V gene. This CDR3 has 15 amino acids. For the CDR3, the DNA is TGCAGCGTTGGAGTCCGCGGGACAGGGAACCCTGAAGCTTTCTTT. This encodes CSVGVRGTGNPEAFF. Full variable domain (outside the CDR3, taken from reference TRBV29-1 and TRBJ1-1): SAVISQKPSRDICQRGTSLTIQCQVDSQVTMMFWYRQQPGQSLTLIATANQGSEATYESGFVIDKFPISRPNLTFSTLTVSNMSPEDSSIYLCSVGVRGTGNPEAFFGQGTRLTVV.

This chain joins TRBV29-1 and TRBJ1-1, with 7 bases identical to TRBD1. The germline V gene has CDR1 SQVTM and CDR2 ANQGSEA. This CDR3 comprises 13 residues. Trimming removed 7 bases from V and 4 bases from J; junction bases left unmatched: 9. CDR3 nucleotides: TGCAGCGGCCGGACAGGAGGGAGCACTGAAGCTTTCTTT. Protein sequence: CSGRTGGSTEAFF.

The rearrangement links TRBV28 to TRBJ1-3; no reliable D call. The V end lost 8 bases, the J end lost 2 bases, and 7 bases lay between the germline ends. Per the germline V gene, CDR1 is MDHEN and CDR2 is SYDVKM. This CDR3 has 12 amino acids. The CDR3 loop is CASWATGNTIYF. DNA of the CDR3: TGTGCCAGCTGGGCAACTGGAAACACCATATATTTT.

The V and J genes are TRBV30 and TRBJ2-1; 10 bases are shared with TRBD2. The trim removed 7 bases at V and 4 bases at J, leaving 13 bases unmatched. The CDR3 consists of 16 residues. Germline V gene sequence: CDR1 GTSNPN, CDR2 SVGIG (reference sequence). CDR3 sequence (DNA): TGTGCCTTGGGCACCCAGCGGGGGGGCTTATACAATGAGCAGTTCTTC. Residues: CALGTQRGGLYNEQFF.

This clone was seen once. CDR3 nucleotide sequence: TGTGCCAGTAGGATTAGCGGGGGGGCCTCTCCTGAGACCCAGTACTTC. Translating gives CASRISGGASPETQYF. J is TRBJ2-5 and V is TRBV19; 11 bases fit TRBD2. The CDR3 runs to 16 residues. Germline V gene sequence: CDR1 LNHDA, CDR2 SQIVND (reference sequence). V shed 6 bases and J 5 bases; nucleotides not matched to a gene: 11.

This clone appeared a few times. The chain carries TRBV11-2 and TRBJ1-6; 9 positions agree with TRBD1. The CDR3 loop spans 16 amino acids. Germline-derived CDR1 and CDR2 are SGHAT and FQNNGV. With 5 bases clipped from V and 9 bases from J, the junction kept 11 bases outside the gene matches. Here the CDR3 DNA reads TGTGCCAGCAGCCAACGGACAGGGGAGCTAGCTTCACCCCTCCACTTT. Protein sequence: CASSQRTGELASPLHF.

This chain links TRBV25-1 with TRBJ2-2; 8 bases line up with TRBD1. V trimming: 9 bases; J trimming: 6 bases; junction bases outside the gene matches: 12. The CDR3 runs to 15 residues. The V gene's germline CDR1 is MGHDK and CDR2 SYGVNS. The CDR3 spells CASTGQGAVAGELFF. CDR3 coding DNA: TGTGCCAGTACTGGGCAGGGGGCGGTCGCCGGGGAGCTGTTTTTT.

The chain is built from TRBV12-5 and TRBJ2-5, with unresolved D. The CDR3 has 9 amino acids. Deletions cut 8 bases from V and 5 bases from J, with 3 bases between. Germline-derived CDR1 and CDR2 are LGHNT and FRNRAP. The CDR3 coding sequence is TGTGCTAGTCGGGAGACCCAGTACTTC. Protein: CASRETQYF.

This rearrangement joins TRBV6-5 to TRBJ2-5, with TRBD1 as a possible D gene (6 bases). Trimming took 8 bases from V and 1 from J, leaving 14 bases between them. Per the germline V gene, CDR1 is MNHEY and CDR2 is SVGAGI. CDR3 size: 14 residues. This chain's CDR3 is CASGLDSSQETQYF. The CDR3 region has the DNA TGTGCCAGCGGTTTGGACAGTTCCCAAGAGACCCAGTACTTC.

The genes are TRBV29-1 and TRBJ2-1, with D unresolved. CDR3 length: 12 residues. CDR1 is SQVTM and CDR2 is ANQGSEA in the germline V gene. The V gene lost 1 base and the J gene lost 11 bases, with 12 bases spanning the gap. The CDR3 spells CSVEVPGGKQFF. The CDR3 DNA follows: TGCAGCGTTGAAGTCCCGGGTGGTAAGCAGTTCTTC.

This clone turned up a few times. The V call is TRBV7-9, the J call TRBJ2-5; 8 bases align to TRBD1. CDR1 SEHNR and CDR2 FQNEAQ come from the germline V gene (reference sequence). CDR3 length: 13 residues. V lost 3 bases, J lost 8 bases, and 5 bases stayed unmatched. CDR3 protein: CASSFGTGDTQYF. As DNA, the CDR3 is TGTGCCAGCAGCTTCGGGACAGGTGATACCCAGTACTTC.

The V gene is TRBV30, the J gene TRBJ1-5, with TRBD1 matching over 7 bases. The CDR3 consists of 13 residues. The germline V gene encodes CDR1 GTSNPN and CDR2 SVGIG (reference sequence). The junction had 4 bases not matched to a gene; V was cut back by 3 bases and J by 5 bases. The CDR3 DNA reads TGTGCCTGGAGCGGGACAGTAGATCAGCCCCAGCATTTT. It translates to CAWSGTVDQPQHF. Together with reference TRBV30 and TRBJ1-5, the CDR3 gives the full variable domain: SQTIHQWPATLVQPVGSPLSLECTVEGTSNPNLYWYRQAAGRGLQLLFYSVGIGQISSEVPQNLSASRPQDRQFILSSKKLLLSDSGFYLCAWSGTVDQPQHFGDGTRLSIL.

This chain links TRBV6-5 with TRBJ2-1; D is unclear. CDR3 length equals 13 residues. Germline V CDR1 and CDR2: MNHEY, SVGAGI. The V end lost 5 bases, the J end lost 3 bases, and 8 bases lay between the germline ends. CDR3 loop: CASSRLRYNEQFF. CDR3 in DNA: TGTGCCAGCAGTAGACTGCGCTACAATGAGCAGTTCTTC.

CDR3 coding DNA: TGTGCCAGCAGACCCGGGGTCGTAGCCGAAAAACTGTTTTTT. Residues: CASRPGVVAEKLFF. V gene TRBV6-5 combines with J gene TRBJ1-4; the D is unclear. This CDR3 is built from 14 residues. Germline V lookup: CDR1 MNHEY, CDR2 SVGAGI. The V gene lost 6 bases and the J gene lost 8 bases, with 16 bases spanning the gap.

CDR3 sequence: CASRAARLVGETQYF. For the CDR3, the DNA is TGTGCCAGCAGAGCCGCTCGACTAGTCGGAGAGACCCAGTACTTC. The chain carries TRBV6-1 and TRBJ2-5; D perhaps matches TRBD2 (6 bases). V was clipped by 6 bases and J by 4 bases, with 18 bases between them. CDR3 length: 15 residues. Germline values: CDR1 MNHNS, CDR2 SASEGT.

This chain connects TRBV30 to TRBJ2-7; TRBD1 matches 7 bases. The V segment lost 3 bases and the J segment 4 bases; nucleotides outside the gene matches: 9. There are 14 residues in the CDR3. In germline, CDR1 is GTSNPN, CDR2 SVGIG (reference sequence). CDR3 amino acids: CAWRQPGQYYEQYF. CDR3 DNA: TGTGCCTGGAGGCAACCGGGACAGTATTACGAGCAGTACTTC.

The J gene is TRBJ2-7, the V gene TRBV11-2; 7 bases line up with TRBD1. The V gene's germline CDR1 is SGHAT and CDR2 FQNNGV. The CDR3 has 15 amino acids. J lost 2 bases, V lost 4 bases, and 8 bases had no gene match. The CDR3, as DNA: TGTGCCAGCAGCTCCCCTTCGGACAGGACCTACGAGCAGTACTTC. This codes for CASSSPSDRTYEQYF.

V is TRBV20-1 and J is TRBJ2-1; D remains unclear. The V gene's germline CDR1 is DFQATT and CDR2 SNEGSKA (reference sequence). Trimming left V 3 bases short and J 9 bases short, with 9 bases between. The CDR3 consists of 11 residues. The CDR3 DNA reads as TGCAGTGCTAGTCCCCTAGTTGAGCAGTTCTTC. Residues: CSASPLVEQFF.

The chain joins TRBV14 to TRBJ2-1, with 7 bases that match TRBD2. The V segment lost 0 bases and the J segment 5 bases; nucleotides outside the gene matches: 10. Germline loops: CDR1 SGHDN, CDR2 FVKESK. The CDR3 is 17 amino acids. Here the CDR3 DNA reads TGTGCCAGCAGCCAAGATAGGGCGGGAGAGTTGAACAATGAGCAGTTCTTC. Its translation is CASSQDRAGELNNEQFF.

The chain couples TRBV14 to TRBJ1-2; no reliable D call. V lost 0 bases and J lost 4, with 6 bases in between. This CDR3 is 13 amino acids long. Per the germline V gene, CDR1 is SGHDN and CDR2 is FVKESK. This chain's CDR3 is CASSQDYSYGYTF. The CDR3 coding sequence is TGTGCCAGCAGCCAAGATTACAGCTATGGCTACACCTTC.

The chain has TRBV7-2 and TRBJ2-7; D is unclear. In germline, CDR1 is SGHTA, CDR2 FQGNSA. This CDR3 has 14 residues. The ends were cut back, 2 bases at V and 0 bases at J, with 8 bases in the middle. The CDR3 spells CASSLNAASYEQYF. In DNA, the CDR3 is TGTGCCAGCAGCTTAAACGCGGCCTCCTACGAGCAGTACTTC.

The rearrangement joins TRBV25-1 to TRBJ2-5, with 10 bases that match TRBD1. Per the germline V gene, CDR1 is MGHDK and CDR2 is SYGVNS. Losses at the gene ends were 7 bases for V and 7 bases for J; bases not matched to a gene: 12. This CDR3 has 15 residues. CDR3 sequence (DNA): TGTGCCAGCACGAGGGACAGGGGCCCCGACGGGACCCAGTACTTC. Translating it yields CASTRDRGPDGTQYF.

V is TRBV11-2 and J is TRBJ2-7; no firm D call. V dropped 2 bases and J dropped 1 base, with 6 bases sitting between them. The CDR3 runs 13 residues. Germline V gene data show CDR1 as SGHAT and CDR2 as FQNNGV. The CDR3 sequence: CASSLLRSYEQYF. In DNA form, the CDR3 reads TGTGCCAGCAGCTTACTACGGTCCTACGAGCAGTACTTC.

The V call is TRBV27, the J call TRBJ1-1, with a possible D match to TRBD1 (5 bases). V was clipped by 1 base and J by 2 bases, with 14 bases between them. CDR1 MNHEY and CDR2 SMNVEV come from the germline V gene (reference sequence). CDR3 length: 16 residues. The CDR3 coding sequence is TGTGCCAGCAGTTTATTAGGGGTAGGGCAAAACACTGAAGCTTTCTTT. Residues: CASSLLGVGQNTEAFF.

The CDR3 DNA reads TGTGCCAGCACCCCAGATCAGGGATCGACCTACGAGCAGTACTTC. It is translated as CASTPDQGSTYEQYF. The J gene is TRBJ2-7, the V gene TRBV9; perhaps TRBD1 as D (5 bases). CDR1 and CDR2 (germline): SGDLS, YYNGEE. This CDR3 has 15 residues. The germline V and J ends were trimmed by 6 bases and 2 bases, with 18 bases remaining between them.

This sequence joins TRBV9 and TRBJ1-1; a possible D gene is TRBD1 (5 bases). Germline values: CDR1 SGDLS, CDR2 YYNGEE. The length of the CDR3 is 12 residues. V was cut by 3 bases and J by 4 bases, with 7 bases left in between. CDR3 sequence: CASSGRGTEAFF. The CDR3 region has the DNA TGTGCCAGCAGCGGGAGGGGCACTGAAGCTTTCTTT. The variable domain in full, completed from reference TRBV9 and TRBJ1-1, reads DSGVTQTPKHLITATGQRVTLRCSPRSGDLSVYWYQQSLDQGLQFLIQYYNGEERAKGNILERFSAQQFPDLHSELNLSSLELGDSALYFCASSGRGTEAFFGQGTRLTVV.

The chain links TRBV6-5 to TRBJ2-7; TRBD2 agrees at 13 bases. Germline assignment: CDR1 MNHEY and CDR2 SVGAGI. V shed 6 bases, J shed 9 bases, and the junction held 11 bases outside the gene matches. This CDR3 has 15 amino acids. The DNA of the CDR3 is TGTGCCAGCAGCTCTGGACTAGCGGGAGTCTCTCGGCAGTACTTC. It encodes CASSSGLAGVSRQYF.

The rearrangement uses TRBV6-5 and TRBJ1-6; a weak D match, TRBD1 (6 bases). V lost 2 bases and J 9 bases, leaving 14 bases between the germline ends. Germline assignment: CDR1 MNHEY and CDR2 SVGAGI. This CDR3 is built from 15 residues. CDR3 residues: CASSYQAGVGSPLHF. The CDR3 bases are TGTGCCAGCAGTTACCAAGCAGGGGTCGGTTCACCCCTCCACTTT.